This T cell receptor beta chain was found in a study of beta chain features in type 1 diabetes. The wider study: There was similarity between patients and healthy donors in age, gender and cell yields.

Staining for CD45RO/CCR7/CD25/CD127/CD95/CD27 allowed sorting of CD4+ naive, central memory, regulatory and stem cell-like memory cells. The whole isolated RNA underwent reverse transcription, so sequencing captured expressed TCRB transcripts. Clones were sequenced by immunoSEQ multiplex PCR, and TCRdb holds only the in-frame ones, with some missing. The data contain a few hundred thousand clones, about 15% of them seen just once; the ten biggest clones take up approximately 0.019%. The ends lost 5 bases at V and 15 bases at J; junction bases unmatched: 14. The CDR3 totals 14 residues. Germline CDR1 GTSNPN, CDR2 SVGIG (reference sequence). This clone was detected only a few times. The antigen is not known. Regarding the study as a whole: Whether TCRB rearrangement is influenced by HLA type went unresolved here.

What was sequenced was naive CD4+ T cells from blood. This receptor was identified in a woman younger than 30 in good health. The chain employs TRBV30 and TRBJ2-1, with 12 bases identical to TRBD2. The CDR3 is CAWDPGLAGGPRFF. CDR3 sequence (DNA): TGTGCCTGGGACCCCGGCCTAGCGGGAGGGCCTCGGTTCTTC.